This TCR beta chain was recorded in a study of blood T cell repertoires in COVID-19. Study background: Italy, Spain and the United States were the sources of the convalescent and acute COVID-19 samples. The cDNA or gDNA used as material had been derived from T cells, B-cell-depleted T cells, or PBMCs.

Germline values: CDR1 SGHRS, CDR2 YFSETQ. V was trimmed by 0 bases and J by 9 bases, leaving 16 bases between them. The CDR3 length is 16 residues. In the authors' methods: How many nucleated cells were present was estimated from reference gene primer amplification. Method: immunoSEQ multiplex PCR; TCRdb's copy keeps in-frame clones and lacks some. That table furnishes V, J and clone size, whereas the DNA furnished D and trimming. The sample yields about 100,000 clones, about 83% seen once. The sequencing input was peripheral blood. The chain recombines TRBV5-1 with TRBJ1-6; D is unresolved. The clonotype was recovered from a woman between 70 and 85 years old with acute or convalescent COVID-19. The CDR3 DNA is TGCGCCAGCAGCTTGGATTTGGCGGAGGGTGGTTCACCCCTCCACTTT. Translation: CASSLDLAEGGSPLHF.